This TCR beta chain was profiled in a study of blood T cells in healthy people across ages. With V trimmed by 4 bases and J by 3 bases, 6 bases remained unmatched. This CDR3 spans 15 amino acids. CDR1 is SGHTA and CDR2 is FQGNSA in the germline V gene. With respect to this clonotype: Its antigen is still unknown.

Extracted total RNA amounted to at least 5.5 micrograms for each sample. Using a J-beta primer mix together with a sample-barcoded 5' primer, a second PCR was run for about 6 to 11 cycles. Using its own MiXCR run on the 5' RACE reads, TCRdb lists one record per CDR3 protein. There are nearly 800,000 distinct CDR3 sequences in the sample; just under 25% occur only once, and approximately 4% lies in the top ten. General observations from the study: Age advanced and TCR beta diversity per million T cells fell, roughly linearly. Changes in expanded clonotypes were possibly confounded, as the CMV status of donors was unknown.

The sample was also reused in another study, on T cells of mothers and their children. That paper adds: Whether related or unrelated, pairs show similar shaping of TCR recombination output by thymic selection.

Specimen: blood. V gene TRBV7-2 combines with J gene TRBJ2-5; 9 positions agree with TRBD1. The sequence was collected from a boy under 18 in good health. CDR3 amino acids: CASSWPGQGKETQYF. In DNA, the CDR3 is TGTGCCAGCAGCTGGCCGGGACAGGGAAAAGAGACCCAGTACTTC.